This T cell receptor (beta chain) came from a study of T cell responses to AZD1222 COVID-19 vaccine. Overall study results and limits: It was only after the peak T cell response that any repertoires were sampled. Researchers report vaccine-associated CD4 TCRs spanning spike, with dominance at 160-218 and 743-854. Females outnumbered males among donors, who were mostly white British; clonal diversity was possibly underestimated.

The V and J ends lost 5 bases and 2 bases respectively, with 12 bases between them. Germline V gene sequence: CDR1 SGHTA, CDR2 FQGNSA. The CDR3 contains 14 residues. Concerning this clone itself: Antigen unknown.

Method: immunoSEQ multiplex PCR; TCRdb's copy keeps in-frame clones and lacks some. The sample has 110,000 to 150,000 clones, just over 85% seen once. The sequences come from peripheral blood, collected on day 0 of AZD1222 vaccination. The chain combines TRBV7-2 with TRBJ2-5, with D hard to call. The receptor's source is an adult in good health. CDR3 residues: CASSPYRIQETQYF. CDR3 sequence (DNA): TGTGCCAGCAGCCCATACAGAATTCAAGAGACCCAGTACTTC.